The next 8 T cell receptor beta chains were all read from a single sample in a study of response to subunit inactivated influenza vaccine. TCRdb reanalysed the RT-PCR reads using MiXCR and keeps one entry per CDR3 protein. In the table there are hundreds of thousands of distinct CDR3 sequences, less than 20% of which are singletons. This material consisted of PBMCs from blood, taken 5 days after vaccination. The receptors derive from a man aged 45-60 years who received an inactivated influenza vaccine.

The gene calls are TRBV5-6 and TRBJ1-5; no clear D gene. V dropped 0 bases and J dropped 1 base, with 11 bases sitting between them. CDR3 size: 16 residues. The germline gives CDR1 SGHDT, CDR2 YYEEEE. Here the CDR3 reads CASSLAVGLSNQPQHF. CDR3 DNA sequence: TGTGCCAGCAGCTTGGCGGTAGGGTTGAGCAATCAGCCCCAGCATTTT.

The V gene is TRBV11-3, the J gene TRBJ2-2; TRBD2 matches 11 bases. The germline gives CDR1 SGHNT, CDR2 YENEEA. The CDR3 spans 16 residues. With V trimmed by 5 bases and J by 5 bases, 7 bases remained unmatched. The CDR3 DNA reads TGTGCCAGCAGCCTTAGCGGGGGGGCGAGAACCGGGGAGCTGTTTTTT. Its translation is CASSLSGGARTGELFF.

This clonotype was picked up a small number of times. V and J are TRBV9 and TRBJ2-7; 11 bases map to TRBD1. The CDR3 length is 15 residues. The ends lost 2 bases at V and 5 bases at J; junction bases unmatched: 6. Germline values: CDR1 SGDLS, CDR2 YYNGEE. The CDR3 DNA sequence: TGTGCCAGCAGCGTTTTAGGGACAGGGGGGAACGAGCAGTACTTC. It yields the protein CASSVLGTGGNEQYF. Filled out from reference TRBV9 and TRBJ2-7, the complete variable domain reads DSGVTQTPKHLITATGQRVTLRCSPRSGDLSVYWYQQSLDQGLQFLIQYYNGEERAKGNILERFSAQQFPDLHSELNLSSLELGDSALYFCASSVLGTGGNEQYFGPGTRLTVT.

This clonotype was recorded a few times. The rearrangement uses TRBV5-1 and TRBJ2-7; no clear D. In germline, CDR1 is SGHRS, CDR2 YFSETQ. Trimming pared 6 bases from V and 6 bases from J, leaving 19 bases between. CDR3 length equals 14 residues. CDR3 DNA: TGCGCCAGCACTAAGGCTGGGGTGGCCACCGAGCAGTACTTC. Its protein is CASTKAGVATEQYF. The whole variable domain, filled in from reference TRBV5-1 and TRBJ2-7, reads KAGVTQTPRYLIKTRGQQVTLSCSPISGHRSVSWYQQTPGQGLQFLFEYFSETQRNKGNFPGRFSGRQFSNSRSEMNVSTLELGDSALYLCASTKAGVATEQYFGPGTRLTVT.

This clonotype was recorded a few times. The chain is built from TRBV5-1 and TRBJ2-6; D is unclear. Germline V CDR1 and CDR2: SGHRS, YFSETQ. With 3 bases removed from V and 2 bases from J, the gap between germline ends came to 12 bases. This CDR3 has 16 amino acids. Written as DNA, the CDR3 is TGCGCCAGCAGCTCGGACCCTGCCCCTGGGGCCAACGTCCTGACTTTC. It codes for CASSSDPAPGANVLTF.

CDR3: CASSPDRGTSGGNEQFF. The CDR3 nucleotides are TGTGCCAGCAGCCCCGATAGGGGGACTAGCGGGGGCAATGAGCAGTTCTTC. The J gene is TRBJ2-1, the V gene TRBV7-9; 14 bases are shared with TRBD2. Germline CDR1 SEHNR, CDR2 FQNEAQ (reference sequence). V lost 5 bases, J lost 6 bases, and 9 bases stayed unmatched. The CDR3 consists of 17 residues.

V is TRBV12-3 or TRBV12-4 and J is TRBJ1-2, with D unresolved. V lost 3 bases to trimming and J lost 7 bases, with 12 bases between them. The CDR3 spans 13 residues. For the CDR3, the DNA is TGTGCCAGCAGTTTCGGAGTAGACTGTGGCTACACCTTC. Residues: CASSFGVDCGYTF.

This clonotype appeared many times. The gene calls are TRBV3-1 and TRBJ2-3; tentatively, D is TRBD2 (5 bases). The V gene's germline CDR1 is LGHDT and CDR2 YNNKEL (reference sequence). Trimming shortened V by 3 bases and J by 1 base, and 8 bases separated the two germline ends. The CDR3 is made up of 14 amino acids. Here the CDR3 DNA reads TGTGCCAGCAGCCACGGACTTCGCACAGATACGCAGTATTTT. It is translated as CASSHGLRTDTQYF.